This T cell receptor (beta chain) was profiled in a study of blood T cell repertoires in COVID-19. Across the whole study: Whether acute or convalescent, the COVID-19 samples came from the United States, Italy and Spain.

The length of the CDR3 is 15 residues. Germline V lookup: CDR1 SEHNR, CDR2 FQNEAQ (reference sequence). V lost 5 bases and J lost 11; bases outside the gene matches: 10. Repertoires were generated with immunoSEQ multiplex PCR, while TCRdb's copy carries only in-frame clones and drops some. The sample lists 200,000 to 250,000 clones; roughly 90% were seen once. The clonotype was recovered from a woman aged 60-75 years with acute or convalescent COVID-19. The rearrangement uses TRBV7-9 and TRBJ1-4, with TRBD1 matching over 11 bases. Sequenced: peripheral blood. CDR3 in amino acids: CASSPGTGGLRKLFF. DNA for the CDR3: TGTGCCAGCAGCCCAGGGACAGGGGGTTTGAGGAAACTGTTTTTT.